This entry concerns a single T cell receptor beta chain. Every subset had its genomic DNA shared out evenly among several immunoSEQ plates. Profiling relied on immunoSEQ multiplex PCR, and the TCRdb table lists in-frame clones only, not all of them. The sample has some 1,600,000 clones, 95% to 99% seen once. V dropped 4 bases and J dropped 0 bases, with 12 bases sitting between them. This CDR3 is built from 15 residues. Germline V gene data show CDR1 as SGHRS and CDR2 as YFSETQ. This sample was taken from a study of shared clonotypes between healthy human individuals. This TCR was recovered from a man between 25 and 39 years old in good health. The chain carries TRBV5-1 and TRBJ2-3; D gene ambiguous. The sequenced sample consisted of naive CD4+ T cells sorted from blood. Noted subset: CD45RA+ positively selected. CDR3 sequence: CASSLSYGSTDTQYF. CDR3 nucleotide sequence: TGCGCCAGCAGCCTCTCCTACGGTAGCACAGATACGCAGTATTTT.